A single T cell receptor (beta chain) is shown here with its context. This clone was observed a handful of times. No antigen is known for it. No much larger clone exists at a distance of one base, and base qualities are not known. This sample was taken from a study of blood T cell repertoires in COVID-19 (dated by TCRdb to about 2020). Broadly, across the study: The collaborator samples originated in the United States, Italy and Spain and spanned the acute and convalescent phases of COVID-19. Where available, HLA class I and class II types were taken from metadata supplied by the sample provider and were not determined by assay-based typing. The sample metadata nearly always contained a de-identified subject ID, COVID-19 status, age in years and sex. Subjects who had been exposed to COVID-19, were actively infected with it, or had recovered from it provided the deeply sampled blood TCRbeta repertoires that made up the dataset. The samples were drawn from two sources: the first 160 participants of the ongoing ImmuneRACE study, and 950 to 1,500 subjects contributed by 6 global collaborators. The prospective study material was composed of cDNA or gDNA derived from T cells, B-cell-depleted T cells, or PBMCs. The repertoires were released in a freely available public database meant as a resource for research on the immune response to SARS-CoV-2. Paper-wide results and their limitations: The quantity of clinical and demographic metadata differed by source and by participant and was supplied without curation.

In the prospective study, participants were roughly 18 to 89 years old, resided in 25 or so geographic areas of the United States, and were enrolled through a virtual design. In the prospective study, cohorts were assigned on the basis of participant-reported clinical history obtained from a screening survey and a study questionnaire. Recovered participants in ImmuneRACE Cohort 3 were defined as having two consecutive negative NP/OP PCR tests, clearance from a healthcare professional, or resolution of symptoms. In the prospective study, mobile phlebotomists collected whole blood, serum and a nasopharyngeal or oropharyngeal swab from each participant. Participants in the prospective study had the option to provide additional blood draws and questionnaires over a roughly 2-month period. Blood samples from the prospective study were shipped frozen or at room temperature prior to DNA extraction. TCRbeta CDR3 regions were amplified from genomic DNA using the immunoSEQ Assay, a bias-controlled multiplex PCR. From the authors' description of their analysis: Nucleated cell counts per sample were estimated from amplification of reference gene primers within the assay. To quantify the absolute abundance of each unique TCRbeta CDR3 rearrangement, sequence reads were collapsed and filtered. For each sample, productive Simpson clonality was calculated as the square root of Simpson's diversity index over productive rearrangements. Entries here come from immuneACCESS through TCRdb and include only in-frame sequences with V and J called. Some clones fail to appear in such tables; in the studies checked, an unresolved V gene covers under half of the shortfall, and the cause of the remainder is unknown. V, J and clone size reflect that table, while D and trimming were determined from the DNA. The table for this sample lists around 220,000 clones; around 83% of them were counted only once. The top ten constitute 6.8% of the sample.

Germline trimming amounts to 0 bases on V and 1 base on J, with 2 as the count of junction bases outside the gene matches. The CDR3, cysteine through phenylalanine, is 15 amino acids long. Here the CDR3 DNA is all that survives: 45 bases in frame from base 1. CDR1 SGHDT and CDR2 YYEEEE are derived from the germline V gene. Specimen: PBMCs or T cells enriched from blood (not recorded which). This sequence was found in a woman in her thirties or forties who had recovered from COVID-19. The sequence is built from TRBV5-6 and TRBJ2-3, and TRBD1 aligns with 7 junction nucleotides. The nucleotides read TGTGCCAGCAGCTTGGGAAGGGGGCGCACAGATACGCAGTATTTT. Translated, it reads CASSLGRGRTDTQYF.